The 28 T cell receptor beta chains below come from one sample, sequenced in a study of cytomegalovirus exposure and HLA in healthy donors. The study ran its PCR with 60 Vbeta and 13 Jbeta primers. The assay was immunoSEQ multiplex PCR, and TCRdb's table has in-frame clones only and misses some. The table lists some 80,000 clones, with roughly an eighth in the top ten. Input material: PBMCs. The receptors come from a man aged 50-60 years in good health and CMV-seropositive.

This rearrangement joins TRBV30 to TRBJ1-2, with D perhaps TRBD1 (6 bases). The CDR3 consists of 13 residues. V lost 3 bases and J 5 bases, leaving 13 bases between the germline ends. Germline V lookup: CDR1 GTSNPN, CDR2 SVGIG (reference sequence). The CDR3 nucleotides are TGTGCCTGGAGCGCCAGGGACATTTATGGCTACACCTTC. It specifies CAWSARDIYGYTF.

With regard to this clone: The same CDR3 arises from other DNA sequences in this sample as well. V gene TRBV5-1 combines with J gene TRBJ1-2; 10 nucleotides match TRBD1. The V gene end was trimmed by 3 bases and the J gene end by 3 bases; junction bases not matched to a gene: 2. From germline, CDR1 is SGHRS and CDR2 YFSETQ. The CDR3 is 14 amino acids. In DNA form, the CDR3 reads TGCGCCAGCAGCTCCGGGACAGGGGACTATGGCTACACCTTC. Its protein product is CASSSGTGDYGYTF. Complete variable domain (other parts from reference TRBV5-1 and TRBJ1-2): KAGVTQTPRYLIKTRGQQVTLSCSPISGHRSVSWYQQTPGQGLQFLFEYFSETQRNKGNFPGRFSGRQFSNSRSEMNVSTLELGDSALYLCASSSGTGDYGYTFGSGTRLTVV.

The V and J genes are TRBV6-5 and TRBJ1-2; D is unresolved. The V gene's germline CDR1 is MNHEY and CDR2 SVGAGI. The V and J ends lost 7 bases and 7 bases respectively, with 13 bases between them. The CDR3 loop spans 12 amino acids. The CDR3 loop reads CASITTGSGYTF. CDR3 bases: TGTGCCAGCATTACGACGGGAAGTGGCTACACCTTC.

This chain connects TRBV7-9 to TRBJ2-2; the match to TRBD2 covers 9 bases. The CDR3 contains 17 residues. Germline CDR1 reads SEHNR; CDR2 reads FQNEAQ (reference sequence). The V segment lost 6 bases and the J segment 0 bases; nucleotides outside the gene matches: 8. In DNA, the CDR3 is TGTGCCAGCAGTCAACCTAGCGGGGTCGCGAACACCGGGGAGCTGTTTTTT. Encoded protein: CASSQPSGVANTGELFF.

V gene TRBV6-5 combines with J gene TRBJ1-2; D uncertain. With 2 bases removed from V and 8 bases from J, the gap between germline ends came to 9 bases. CDR3 length: 12 amino acids. Per the germline V gene, CDR1 is MNHEY and CDR2 is SVGAGI. The CDR3 nucleotides are TGTGCCAGCAGTTACCCCCTGGGCGGCTACACCTTC. Encoded protein: CASSYPLGGYTF.

The V and J genes are TRBV6-5 and TRBJ1-4; a possible D gene is TRBD1 (5 bases). Trimming shortened V by 5 bases and J by 7 bases, and 14 bases separated the two germline ends. Germline CDR1 is MNHEY and CDR2 is SVGAGI. The CDR3 totals 14 residues. Here the CDR3 DNA reads TGTGCCAGCAGTCCGGGGGTATTGAGTGAAAAACTGTTTTTT. Amino acids: CASSPGVLSEKLFF.

V is TRBV11-3 and J is TRBJ2-1, with TRBD2 identical over 9 bases. The length of the CDR3 is 15 residues. V shed 5 bases and J 3 bases; nucleotides not matched to a gene: 5. Germline loops: CDR1 SGHNT, CDR2 YENEEA. CDR3 sequence (DNA): TGTGCCAGCAGCCTTAGCGGGGGCCTCTACAATGAGCAGTTCTTC. As protein: CASSLSGGLYNEQFF.

The rearrangement joins TRBV5-1 to TRBJ2-5; TRBD2 agrees at 13 bases. This CDR3 comprises 15 residues. V dropped 2 bases and J dropped 3; count of bases not matched to a gene: 1. Germline V CDR1 and CDR2: SGHRS, YFSETQ. CDR3 in DNA: TGCGCCAGCAGCTTTGGGACTAGCGGGGAAGAGACCCAGTACTTC. It is translated as CASSFGTSGEETQYF.

The chain combines TRBV19 with TRBJ1-6, with D perhaps TRBD1 (6 bases). Germline assignment: CDR1 LNHDA and CDR2 SQIVND (reference sequence). This CDR3 contains 15 residues. Trimming removed 5 bases at V and 13 bases at J, with 21 bases between. CDR3 sequence: CASSRGGAGLSPLHF. For the CDR3, the DNA is TGTGCCAGTAGTCGAGGGGGGGCGGGGTTATCGCCCCTCCACTTT.

This sequence joins TRBV9 and TRBJ1-2; 8 nucleotides match TRBD1. The trim removed 4 bases at V and 4 bases at J, leaving 9 bases unmatched. The CDR3 sequence is 15 residues long. Germline CDR1 SGDLS, CDR2 YYNGEE. CDR3 nucleotides: TGTGCCAGCAGCCCCTCGGACAGGGCTCCCTATGGCTACACCTTC. Encoded protein: CASSPSDRAPYGYTF.

The chain uses TRBV7-9 and TRBJ2-6, with D possibly being TRBD1 (5 bases). Germline assignment: CDR1 SEHNR and CDR2 FQNEAQ (reference sequence). The CDR3 totals 15 residues. V was clipped by 3 bases and J by 2 bases, with 8 bases between them. CDR3 DNA sequence: TGTGCCAGCAGCTTCGTCAGGGCTGGGGCCAACGTCCTGACTTTC. This sequence encodes CASSFVRAGANVLTF.

This chain links TRBV11-3 with TRBJ2-7; D gene unclear. This CDR3 contains 9 residues. V was shortened by 9 bases and J by 5 bases, with 5 bases between the two germline ends. In germline, CDR1 is SGHNT, CDR2 YENEEA. Here the CDR3 reads CARFNEQYF. CDR3 in DNA: TGTGCCAGGTTTAACGAGCAGTACTTC.

The chain links TRBV19 to TRBJ1-1, with D hard to call. Germline V gives CDR1 LNHDA, CDR2 SQIVND (reference sequence). Trimming removed 7 bases from V and 4 bases from J, with 16 bases in between. This CDR3 has 14 amino acids. The CDR3 coding sequence is TGTGCCAGTACCAGCGGAGGGTTGGGCACTGAAGCTTTCTTT. Its protein is CASTSGGLGTEAFF.

CDR3 sequence (DNA): TGTGCCAGCAGTTACACAGGGACTAACTATGGCTACACCTTC. Its protein product is CASSYTGTNYGYTF. The rearrangement joins TRBV7-2 to TRBJ1-2; weak D call: TRBD1 (6 bases). Germline-derived CDR1 and CDR2 are SGHTA and FQGNSA. The germline V and J ends were trimmed by 6 bases and 0 bases, with 11 bases remaining between them. The CDR3 sequence is 14 residues long.

The rearrangement links TRBV2 to TRBJ2-1; tentative D call: TRBD2 (5 bases). V lost 7 bases to trimming and J lost 9 bases, with 10 bases between them. Germline-derived CDR1 and CDR2 are SNHLY and FYNNEI. The CDR3 has 11 residues. The CDR3 DNA reads as TGTGCCAGCACCCGAGGGAGTGAGCAGTTCTTC. Translating it yields CASTRGSEQFF.

The chain links TRBV27 to TRBJ1-3; D gene unclear. Germline V gene lookup returns CDR1 MNHEY and CDR2 SMNVEV (reference sequence). Deletions cut 0 bases from V and 0 bases from J, with 6 bases between. The CDR3 runs 15 residues. The CDR3 region is CASSLSLLSGNTIYF. The DNA for the CDR3 is TGTGCCAGCAGTTTATCCCTACTCTCTGGAAACACCATATATTTT.

The gene calls are TRBV6-5 and TRBJ2-3; TRBD1 matches at 7 bases. CDR3 length: 14 amino acids. The trim removed 6 bases at V and 1 base at J, leaving 4 bases unmatched. Germline V gives CDR1 MNHEY, CDR2 SVGAGI. The CDR3 is CASSPGTGTDTQYF. The CDR3 bases are TGTGCCAGCAGCCCCGGGACAGGCACAGATACGCAGTATTTT.

The gene calls are TRBV19 and TRBJ2-7; TRBD1 agrees at 9 bases. The CDR3 consists of 15 residues. Germline CDR1 reads LNHDA; CDR2 reads SQIVND (reference sequence). With 0 bases clipped from V and 5 bases from J, the junction kept 5 bases outside the gene matches. The chain's CDR3 is CASSIEGTGNHEQYF. For the CDR3, the DNA is TGTGCCAGTAGTATAGAGGGGACAGGGAACCACGAGCAGTACTTC.

J is TRBJ1-3 and V is TRBV4-1; D is undetermined. In germline, CDR1 is MGHRA, CDR2 YSYEKL. Trimming pared 4 bases from V and 4 bases from J, leaving 14 bases between. The CDR3 has 15 amino acids. Here the CDR3 DNA reads TGCGCCAGCAGCCCTGAGCACGTGGAGGGAAACACCATATATTTT. This translates into CASSPEHVEGNTIYF.

V and J are TRBV6-5 and TRBJ2-3, with D maybe TRBD2 (5 bases). Trimming left V 6 bases short and J 1 base short, with 11 bases between. Germline loops: CDR1 MNHEY, CDR2 SVGAGI. The CDR3 runs 14 residues. The CDR3 here is CASRVGVGTDTQYF. The CDR3 DNA is TGTGCCAGCAGAGTGGGAGTGGGCACAGATACGCAGTATTTT.

As regards this clone: A junction boundary mismatches the germline segment, possibly from a read error. This chain links TRBV29-1 with TRBJ2-4, with 7 bases fitting TRBD1. CDR3 size: 14 residues. In germline, CDR1 is SQVTM, CDR2 ANQGSEA. The chain's CDR3 is CNVRDSTSKNIQYF. The CDR3 coding sequence is TGCAACGTTCGGGACAGCACCTCTAAAAACATTCAGTACTTC.

This rearrangement joins TRBV5-4 to TRBJ1-3; perhaps TRBD1 as D (6 bases). Germline values: CDR1 SGHNT, CDR2 YYREEE (reference sequence). This CDR3 has 17 residues. With 3 bases removed from V and 2 bases from J, the gap between germline ends came to 18 bases. The CDR3 DNA sequence: TGTGCCAGCAGCTGGGGGGGCAGGGTAAATCCTGGAAACACCATATATTTT. Amino acid sequence: CASSWGGRVNPGNTIYF.

The chain carries TRBV6-6 and TRBJ2-1, with TRBD2 matching over 7 bases. The germline gives CDR1 MNHNY, CDR2 SVGAGI (reference sequence). The CDR3 runs to 14 residues. Trimming cost V 6 bases and J 6 bases; bases outside gene matches: 8. CDR3 sequence reads: CASRAAGTINEQFF. The CDR3 region has the DNA TGTGCCAGCAGAGCAGCCGGGACTATCAATGAGCAGTTCTTC.

CDR3 amino acids: CASSESGSGIQYF. The DNA for the CDR3 is TGCGCCAGCAGTGAGTCGGGCAGCGGCATTCAGTACTTC. This rearrangement joins TRBV10-1 to TRBJ2-4; TRBD2 is a possible D gene (5 bases). The V gene's germline CDR1 is WNHNN and CDR2 SYGVQD (reference sequence). The CDR3 is 13 amino acids. Trimming stripped 0 bases from V and 9 bases from J, with 9 bases between.

V and J are TRBV5-6 and TRBJ2-5; D is perhaps TRBD2 (6 bases). The V gene's germline CDR1 is SGHDT and CDR2 YYEEEE. V lost 4 bases, J lost 4 bases, and 14 bases lay in between. The length of the CDR3 is 14 residues. Written as DNA, the CDR3 is TGTGCCAGCAGCGGCCAACCGGGGGTAGAGACCCAGTACTTC. As protein: CASSGQPGVETQYF.

The chain recombines TRBV5-8 with TRBJ2-7; 10 bases are shared with TRBD2. Trimming at V came to 2 bases and at J to 2 bases, leaving 1 base not matched to a gene. This CDR3 is built from 14 residues. Germline V gene data show CDR1 as SGHTS and CDR2 as YDEGEE. The chain's CDR3 is CASSFSGRTYEQYF. DNA for the CDR3: TGTGCCAGCAGCTTTAGCGGGAGGACCTACGAGCAGTACTTC.

This chain uses TRBV19 with TRBJ1-2; D may be TRBD1 (6 bases). This CDR3 region has 16 residues. V was clipped by 6 bases and J by 0 bases, with 17 bases between them. Per the germline V gene, CDR1 is LNHDA and CDR2 is SQIVND (reference sequence). Written as DNA, the CDR3 is TGTGCCAGTAGCACAGAGACAGGCCCCACTAACTATGGCTACACCTTC. Residues: CASSTETGPTNYGYTF.

This chain joins TRBV5-1 and TRBJ2-7; 14 bases map to TRBD2. Germline V gives CDR1 SGHRS, CDR2 YFSETQ. V lost 4 bases and J lost 2; bases outside the gene matches: 5. The CDR3 spans 16 residues. In nucleotides, the CDR3 is TGCGCCAGCAGCGCCGGACTAGCGGGAGGAACCTACGAGCAGTACTTC. Amino acid sequence: CASSAGLAGGTYEQYF. Full variable domain (remainder filled in from reference TRBV5-1 and TRBJ2-7): KAGVTQTPRYLIKTRGQQVTLSCSPISGHRSVSWYQQTPGQGLQFLFEYFSETQRNKGNFPGRFSGRQFSNSRSEMNVSTLELGDSALYLCASSAGLAGGTYEQYFGPGTRLTVT.